What follows are 16 T cell receptor beta chains derived from one specimen sequenced in a study of blood T cells in healthy people across ages. Together with a sample-barcoded 5' primer, a J-beta primer mix was included in a second PCR lasting roughly 6 to 12 cycles. TCRdb passed the 5' RACE reads through MiXCR, listing each CDR3 protein once. The sample yields over a million distinct CDR3 sequences, less than 45% seen once. Sequenced input: blood. All receptors derive from a woman aged 18-29 years in good health.

This clonotype was counted ten times or more. The genes are TRBV10-3 and TRBJ1-2; 9 nucleotides align to TRBD1. Germline loops: CDR1 ENHRY, CDR2 SYGVKD. Trimming cost V 6 bases and J 4 bases; bases outside gene matches: 9. This CDR3 comprises 15 residues. The CDR3 reads CAISFTGGETYGYTF. The CDR3 region has the DNA TGTGCCATCAGCTTCACAGGGGGCGAGACCTATGGCTACACCTTC.

This clonotype was detected only a few times. The rearrangement links TRBV29-1 to TRBJ1-4, with 10 bases aligning to TRBD1. The CDR3 loop spans 13 amino acids. V was clipped by 6 bases and J by 3 bases; unmatched bases: 1. Germline CDR1 reads SQVTM; CDR2 reads ANQGSEA. The CDR3: CSVGTGANEKLFF. The DNA for the CDR3 is TGCAGCGTAGGGACAGGGGCTAATGAAAAACTGTTTTTT.

CDR3 protein: CASSSGGYHGYTF. The CDR3 coding sequence is TGTGCCAGCAGTTCCGGAGGTTATCACGGCTACACCTTC. The chain has TRBV12-3 or TRBV12-4 and TRBJ1-2; the D is unclear. V was clipped by 4 bases and J by 8 bases, with 14 bases between them. The CDR3 spans 13 residues.

V and J are TRBV7-2 and TRBJ2-7, with TRBD2 matching 12 bases. This CDR3 region has 16 residues. The germline gives CDR1 SGHTA, CDR2 FQGNSA. V gave up 2 bases and J gave up 4 bases; unmatched junction bases: 6. The CDR3 is CASSLTWTSGAYEQYF. The CDR3 DNA reads TGTGCCAGCAGCTTAACGTGGACTAGCGGGGCGTACGAGCAGTACTTC.

The J gene is TRBJ1-6, the V gene TRBV4-3, with D maybe TRBD1 (5 bases). The germline V and J ends were trimmed by 0 bases and 10 bases, with 13 bases remaining between them. The CDR3 totals 15 residues. Per the germline V gene, CDR1 is LGHNA and CDR2 is YSLEER. The CDR3: CASSQDRGGGSPLHF. CDR3 DNA: TGCGCCAGCAGCCAAGATAGGGGTGGGGGGTCACCCCTCCACTTT.

V gene TRBV7-9 combines with J gene TRBJ1-1, with D unclear. This CDR3 is 15 amino acids long. V gave up 3 bases and J gave up 1 base, with 12 bases separating them. Per the germline V gene, CDR1 is SEHNR and CDR2 is FQNEAQ (reference sequence). The CDR3 nucleotides are TGTGCCAGCAGCTTTTTCCCCCCCACGAACACTGAAGCTTTCTTT. Translated: CASSFFPPTNTEAFF.

V and J are TRBV6-5 and TRBJ2-7; 9 bases map to TRBD2. J lost 3 bases, V lost 2 bases, and 5 bases had no gene match. CDR1 and CDR2 from the germline V gene are MNHEY and SVGAGI. The CDR3 loop spans 15 amino acids. CDR3 sequence: CASSYRRGGHYEQYF. The CDR3, as DNA: TGTGCCAGCAGTTACCGGCGGGGGGGCCACTACGAGCAGTACTTC.

The rearrangement uses TRBV9 and TRBJ1-6, with 7 bases that match TRBD1. Germline V gene sequence: CDR1 SGDLS, CDR2 YYNGEE. This CDR3 contains 14 residues. With V trimmed by 3 bases and J by 8 bases, 5 bases remained unmatched. In DNA, the CDR3 is TGTGCCAGCAGCGGGACAGGTAACGATTCACCCCTCCACTTT. Its protein is CASSGTGNDSPLHF.

This clonotype was found a few times. The chain has TRBV6-5 and TRBJ2-7, with D tentatively TRBD1 (7 bases). The germline gives CDR1 MNHEY, CDR2 SVGAGI. CDR3 length equals 15 residues. V lost 2 bases, J lost 1 base, and 12 bases lay in between. The CDR3 sequence: CASSYQEGQSYEQYF. In DNA form, the CDR3 reads TGTGCCAGCAGTTACCAGGAGGGACAGTCCTACGAGCAGTACTTC.

The chain is built from TRBV3-1 and TRBJ2-5, with no clear D. The CDR3 length is 15 residues. Germline V gene data show CDR1 as LGHDT and CDR2 as YNNKEL (reference sequence). The V gene lost 1 base and the J gene lost 0 bases, with 9 bases spanning the gap. The CDR3 DNA is TGTGCCAGCAGCCAAGTAACAGTGTACCAAGAGACCCAGTACTTC. This encodes CASSQVTVYQETQYF.

V is TRBV18 and J is TRBJ2-1; D is ambiguous. Germline lookup yields CDR1 KGHSH and CDR2 LQKENI. Trimming took 0 bases from V and 8 from J, leaving 8 bases between them. The CDR3 spans 13 residues. The CDR3 spells CASSPPRLDEQFF. The DNA of the CDR3 is TGTGCCAGCTCACCACCGCGCTTGGATGAGCAGTTCTTC.

The chain couples TRBV18 to TRBJ2-2, with D uncertain. Germline lookup yields CDR1 KGHSH and CDR2 LQKENI. The length of the CDR3 is 15 residues. V was pared by 1 base and J by 0 bases, with 6 bases between. Here the CDR3 reads CASSPQGSNTGELFF. The CDR3 DNA sequence: TGTGCCAGCTCACCACAGGGCTCGAACACCGGGGAGCTGTTTTTT.

CDR3 region: CASSLFSGTAKNIQYF. The CDR3 DNA follows: TGTGCCAGCAGCTTATTCTCCGGGACCGCCAAAAACATTCAGTACTTC. The chain links TRBV5-6 to TRBJ2-4; D could derive from TRBD1 or TRBD2 (5 bases each). There are 16 residues in the CDR3. V lost 2 bases and J lost 1, with 13 bases in between. CDR1 and CDR2 from the germline V gene are SGHDT and YYEEEE.

The V gene is TRBV20-1, the J gene TRBJ1-1, with a tentative D call TRBD1 (5 bases). The CDR3 is 16 residues long. In germline, CDR1 is DFQATT, CDR2 SNEGSKA (reference sequence). The germline V and J ends were trimmed by 0 bases and 1 base, with 15 bases remaining between them. CDR3 in DNA: TGCAGTGCTAGAGATCCCTGGGCAGGGAAGAACACTGAAGCTTTCTTT. It translates to CSARDPWAGKNTEAFF.

There are many counts of this clonotype. The chain is built from TRBV10-3 and TRBJ2-7; 8 bases are shared with TRBD1. Trimming cost V 4 bases and J 5 bases; bases outside gene matches: 4. Germline CDR1 is ENHRY and CDR2 is SYGVKD. The CDR3 consists of 13 residues. The CDR3, as DNA: TGTGCCATCAGTGGGACAGGGAACGACGAGCAGTACTTC. The encoded protein is CAISGTGNDEQYF.

The J gene is TRBJ1-5, the V gene TRBV5-5; no definite D call. V lost 2 bases to trimming and J lost 1 base, with 7 bases between them. There are 14 residues in the CDR3. Per the germline V gene, CDR1 is SGHKS and CDR2 is YYEKEE (reference sequence). The CDR3 region has the DNA TGTGCCAGCAGCTTCTCCCGCAGCAATCAGCCCCAGCATTTT. It yields the protein CASSFSRSNQPQHF.